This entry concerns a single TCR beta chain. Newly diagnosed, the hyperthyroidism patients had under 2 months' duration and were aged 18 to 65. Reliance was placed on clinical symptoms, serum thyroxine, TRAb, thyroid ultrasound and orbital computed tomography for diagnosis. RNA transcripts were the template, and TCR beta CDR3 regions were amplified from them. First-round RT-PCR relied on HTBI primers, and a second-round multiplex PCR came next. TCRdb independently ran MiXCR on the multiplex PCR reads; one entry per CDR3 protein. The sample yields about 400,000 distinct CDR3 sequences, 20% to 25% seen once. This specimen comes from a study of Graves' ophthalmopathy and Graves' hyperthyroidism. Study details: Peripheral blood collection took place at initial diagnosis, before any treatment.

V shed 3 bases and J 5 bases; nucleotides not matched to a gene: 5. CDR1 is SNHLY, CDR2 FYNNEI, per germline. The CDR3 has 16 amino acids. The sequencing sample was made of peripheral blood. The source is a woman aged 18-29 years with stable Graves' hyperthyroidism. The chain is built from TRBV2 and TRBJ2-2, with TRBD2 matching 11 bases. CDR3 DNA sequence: TGTGCCAGCAGTGACCTTAGCGGGAGGGGAACCGGGGAGCTGTTTTTT. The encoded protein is CASSDLSGRGTGELFF.